This T cell receptor (beta chain) was sequenced for a study of T cell repertoires in cytomegalovirus infection. Germline V gene lookup returns CDR1 LNHDA and CDR2 SQIVND (reference sequence). The J segment lost 1 base and the V segment lost 6 bases, leaving 4 bases of the junction unmatched. The CDR3 totals 15 residues. In TCRdb, the reads were re-called with MiXCR into one record per CDR3 protein. The sample records approximately 500,000 distinct CDR3 sequences, roughly 34% being singletons. This clonotype was counted a few times. The antigen is unknown. V is TRBV19 and J is TRBJ1-5; TRBD1 matches 9 bases. Source: cultured PBMCs, taken from culture after CMV antigen stimulation. This sequence was found in a human donor in good health (CMV status not recorded). Some clones in this sample may be carry-over from other donors' samples. As DNA, the CDR3 is TGTGCCAGTAGCACAGGGGGCGGGAGCAATCAGCCCCAGCATTTT. Translated: CASSTGGGSNQPQHF.